This T cell receptor (beta chain) is from a study of blood T cell repertoires in COVID-19 (dated by TCRdb to 2019 to 2021). In terms of the full investigation: The collaborator samples originated in the United States, Italy and Spain and spanned the acute and convalescent phases of COVID-19. Samples were obtained from the ongoing ImmuneRACE study (first 160 participants) and from some 1,300 subjects provided by 6 global collaborators. Sample metadata almost always included a de-identified subject ID, COVID-19 status, age in years and sex. Where available, HLA class I and class II types were taken from metadata supplied by the sample provider and were not determined by assay-based typing. The material from the prospective study consisted of cDNA or gDNA derived from T cells, B-cell-depleted T cells, or PBMCs. Subjects who had been exposed to COVID-19, were actively infected with it, or had recovered from it provided the deeply sampled blood TCRbeta repertoires that made up the dataset. The repertoires were made available in a free public database intended to serve as a resource for research on the immune response to SARS-CoV-2.

Whole blood was collected in K2EDTA tubes by collaborating institutions according to the institutions' own protocols. For TCRbeta analysis, collaborators shipped samples as frozen whole blood, isolated PBMCs, or DNA extracted from either of those sample types. This clone has more than one count but fewer than ten. Its target antigen remains unknown. No clone much larger than this one lies a single base away; base qualities are absent. TCRbeta CDR3 regions were amplified from genomic DNA by means of the immunoSEQ Assay, a bias-controlled multiplex PCR. As for the authors' bioinformatics: The number of nucleated cells in each sample was estimated by amplification of reference gene primers within the assay. To quantify the absolute abundance of each unique TCRbeta CDR3 rearrangement, sequence reads were collapsed and filtered. Productive Simpson clonality was computed per sample as the square root of Simpson's diversity index over productive rearrangements. The clones in this table, taken by TCRdb from immuneACCESS, are in-frame only. Not every clone is retained; where verified, under half of the shortfall comes from an unresolved V gene, and the cause of the rest is unknown. V, J and clone size are those of that table, while D and trimming were read from the DNA. Within this sample are 140,000 or so clones, with about 84% of them counted one time only. The top ten clonotypes cover 5% of the sample.

According to the germline V gene (reference sequence), CDR1 reads LNHDA and CDR2 reads SQIVND. The CDR3 starts with the cysteine, ends with the phenylalanine, and has 12 residues. The kept DNA is CDR3 alone, 36 bases in frame from the first base. Between the V and J ends, shortened by 5 bases and 0 bases respectively, the junction contains 4 bases. The study at large found these results: The amount of clinical and demographic metadata varied by source and participant and was provided uncurated.

The sample comprised peripheral blood. The chain is assembled from TRBV19 and TRBJ1-1, with the D segment identity uncertain. The receptor was derived from a woman in her fifties or sixties with acute or convalescent COVID-19. The sequenced DNA is TGTGCCAGTAGTCCTATGAACACTGAAGCTTTCTTT. This gives the protein CASSPMNTEAFF. The full variable domain, with segments outside the CDR3 supplied by the reference TRBV19 and TRBJ1-1 proteins, appears as DGGITQSPKYLFRKEGQNVTLSCEQNLNHDAMYWYRQDPGQGLRLIYYSQIVNDFQKGDIAEGYSVSREKKESFPLTVTSAQKNPTAFYLCASSPMNTEAFFGQGTRLTVV.